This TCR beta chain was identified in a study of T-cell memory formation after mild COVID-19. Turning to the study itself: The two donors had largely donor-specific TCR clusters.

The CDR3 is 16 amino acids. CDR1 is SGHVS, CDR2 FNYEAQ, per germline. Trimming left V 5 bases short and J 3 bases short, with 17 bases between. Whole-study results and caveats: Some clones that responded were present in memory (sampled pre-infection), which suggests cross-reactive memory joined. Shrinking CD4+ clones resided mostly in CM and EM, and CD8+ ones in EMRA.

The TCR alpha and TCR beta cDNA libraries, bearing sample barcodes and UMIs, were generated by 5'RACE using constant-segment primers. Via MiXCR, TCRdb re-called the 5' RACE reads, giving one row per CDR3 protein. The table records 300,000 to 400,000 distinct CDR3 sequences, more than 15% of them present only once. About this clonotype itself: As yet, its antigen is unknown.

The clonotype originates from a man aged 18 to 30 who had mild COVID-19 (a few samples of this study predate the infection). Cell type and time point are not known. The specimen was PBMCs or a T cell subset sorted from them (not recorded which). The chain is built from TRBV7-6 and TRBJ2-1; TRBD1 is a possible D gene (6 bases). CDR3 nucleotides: TGTGCCAGCAGCGGTGATAGGGCAGGGGACTACAATGAGCAGTTCTTC. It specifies CASSGDRAGDYNEQFF. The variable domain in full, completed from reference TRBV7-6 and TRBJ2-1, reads GAGVSQSPRYKVTKRGQDVALRCDPISGHVSLYWYRQALGQGPEFLTYFNYEAQQDKSGLPNDRFSAERPEGSISTLTIQRTEQRDSAMYRCASSGDRAGDYNEQFFGPGTRLTVL.